This TCR beta chain originates from a study of human versus mouse CDR3 diversity and MHC coevolution. Clones were read by immunoSEQ multiplex PCR, and TCRdb kept only the in-frame ones, dropping some. The sample shows about 77,000 clones, roughly 92% of them seen only once. In germline, CDR1 is SQVTM, CDR2 ANQGSEA. The CDR3 loop spans 12 amino acids. V was pared by 4 bases and J by 3 bases, with 0 bases of the junction left unmatched. About this clone itself: This same CDR3 is encoded by further DNA sequences in the sample.

The V call is TRBV29-1, the J call TRBJ1-2; 9 bases fit TRBD1. Sequencing was done on a sample of naive CD4+ T cells from blood. Subset specified: CD45RO-negative CD62L-positive naive CD4 T cells. The TCR was taken from a person between 25 and 70 years old in good health. The CDR3 region has the DNA TGCAGCGTTGGGACAGGGGACTATGGCTACACCTTC. Protein sequence: CSVGTGDYGYTF.